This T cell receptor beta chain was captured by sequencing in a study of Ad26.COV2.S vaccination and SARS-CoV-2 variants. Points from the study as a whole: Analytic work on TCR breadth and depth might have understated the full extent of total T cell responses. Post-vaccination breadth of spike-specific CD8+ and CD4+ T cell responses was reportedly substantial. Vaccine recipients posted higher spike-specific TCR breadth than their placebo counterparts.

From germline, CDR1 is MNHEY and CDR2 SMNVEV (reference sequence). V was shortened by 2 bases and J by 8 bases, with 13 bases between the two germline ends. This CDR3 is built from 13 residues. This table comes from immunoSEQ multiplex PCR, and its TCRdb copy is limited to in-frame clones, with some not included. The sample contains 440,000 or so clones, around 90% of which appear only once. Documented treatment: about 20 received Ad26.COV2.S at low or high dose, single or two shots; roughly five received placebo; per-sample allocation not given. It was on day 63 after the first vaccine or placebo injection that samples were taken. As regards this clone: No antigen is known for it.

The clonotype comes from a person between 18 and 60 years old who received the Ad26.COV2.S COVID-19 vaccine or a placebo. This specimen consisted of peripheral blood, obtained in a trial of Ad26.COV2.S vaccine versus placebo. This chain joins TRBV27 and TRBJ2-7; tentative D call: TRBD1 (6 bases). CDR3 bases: TGTGCCAGCAGTTTACGCTCACAGGGAAAGCAGTACTTC. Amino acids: CASSLRSQGKQYF.